This TCR beta chain stems from a study of follicular helper T cells after annual influenza vaccination (dated by TCRdb to between 2016 and 2019). About the investigation overall: After each seasonal influenza vaccination, blood was collected on days 0, 7 and 28. Samples from 2013-2014 were cryopreserved, whereas samples from about 2015 were processed immediately after collection. Multi-year samples were available for six subjects, with four spanning two vaccination seasons and two spanning three seasons. One week after vaccination, a second recruited cohort of 12 subjects (Table S1) displayed a similar ICOS+CD38+ cTfh response. Some subjects were followed across successive annual vaccinations spanning the 2013-2014, 2014-2015 and 2015-2016 seasons to study recall of cTfh clones. The study at large found these results: A recurrent oligoclonal ICOS+CD38+ cTfh response containing tetramer and AIM influenza-specific clonotypes was recalled by successive annual vaccinations. Only about 9.5-22% of analyzed cells yielded productive TCRB sequences, so sampling of rare clonotypes was not possible. ICOS+CD38+ cTfh clonality correlated with the frequency of that population, and its change correlated with the change in circulating plasmablast frequency. In the assessment of influenza clone enrichment, the possibility that the much larger non-cTfh compartments were undersampled could not be ruled out. Day 7 ICOS+CD38+ clones were most often found later in ICOS-CD38- cTfh, suggesting that subset may serve as a memory reservoir.

This clone was seen only a few times. The target of this receptor is not known. No much larger clonotype is one base removed from it; base qualities were not supplied. The sample's time point label, decoded: 2014-2015 season, pre-vaccination. Adults received seasonal inactivated influenza vaccine (Fluvarix), and TCRB sequencing tracked sorted blood CD4 subsets before and after vaccination. To be eligible, subjects had to live in the community and must not have received influenza vaccine in the previous 6 months. Subjects were excluded for influenza vaccine contraindications, substance abuse, HIV/AIDS, active malignancy, immunomodulatory medication, or active illness such as respiratory infection. At each time point, roughly 35 to 110 mL of blood was collected. Either Ficoll-Paque PLUS or SepMate separation was used to isolate PBMC. As a non-Tfh comparison subset, CXCR5- memory CD4 T cells were sorted. Before DNA was extracted, the cell subsets were sorted from PBMC using a BD FACS Aria.

Trimming costs V 2 bases and J 1 base, and their ends lie 12 bases apart. Inclusive of the bounding cysteine and phenylalanine, the CDR3 is 16 residues long. The retained sequence is limited to the CDR3, 48 bases, with the frame set at the first base. CDR1 is given as MDHEN and CDR2 as SYDVKM, both from the germline V gene. The receptor library was made with the immunoSEQ multiplex PCR assay. Adaptive Biotechnologies carried out TCRB amplification, library preparation, sequencing and preliminary bioinformatics at Survey level resolution. The published analysis was carried out like this. Clonality was calculated in R as 1 minus normalized Shannon entropy, and the Gini index was calculated with the R package ineq. Overlap score was defined as the summed counts of shared sequences divided by the total counts of all sequences in both compared samples. The significance of shared clonotypes was tested with Fisher's exact test, assuming a theoretical repertoire of 10^7 TCRB sequences. Held by TCRdb, this immuneACCESS table contains in-frame sequences only and omits some clones. Under half of the omission traces to an unresolved V gene where checked; the cause of the rest is unknown. V and J calls and clone size are copied from that table; D and trimming were computed from the DNA. This sample lists some 15,000 clones; about 83% were detected once. Of the sample, 0.27% is held by the ten largest clones.

Specimen: CXCR5- memory CD4+ T cells sorted from blood, collected on the day of influenza vaccination. The cell subset or site label of this sample denotes: CXCR5- memory CD4 T cells. The rearrangement joined TRBV28 to TRBJ1-5; the D region possibly corresponds to TRBD1 (6 bases align). This clonotype was sampled from an adult who received the influenza vaccine. The sequence in DNA is TGTGCCAGCAGTTTACGGGGGGCGCCGAGCAATCAGCCCCAGCATTTT. Translation gives CASSLRGAPSNQPQHF.